The rows below give T cell receptor beta chains drawn from one sample of a study of beta chain features in type 1 diabetes. Sequenced by immunoSEQ multiplex PCR; TCRdb stores in-frame clones only, minus some. The sample records around 280,000 clones, 15% being singletons. Material for sequencing was naive CD4+ T cells from blood. These receptors came from a man between 18 and 29 years old with type 1 diabetes. The conserved cysteine and the conserved F or W are not part of the CDR3 here. The order of the fields is V gene, CDR3 protein.

TRBV6-5 ASSAAGINQPQH
TRBV6-6 ASSYLVTGDYEQY
TRBV19 ASSLFPGQQETQY
TRBV11-2 ASSSNSDTQY
TRBV27 ASSADARDQPQH
TRBV28 ASSLEGGASYGYT
TRBV7-9 ASSSGEGRSYEQY
TRBV6-5 ASSYSSGLNTEAF
TRBV6-5 ASSYSGTVASTEAF
TRBV2 ASTGGVEQF
TRBV18 ASSSIIADNSPLH
TRBV2 ASILTGANEQF
TRBV30 AVGDTGSGNTIY
TRBV2 ATSPQGTAGELF
TRBV4-3 ASSQGLGTGTEQY
TRBV14 ASSQQGYTQY
TRBV20-1 SAITGYGYT
TRBV19 ATSRQGMADTQY
TRBV18 ASSSLAGSSYNEQF
TRBV18 ASSIRDRVHSPLH
TRBV27 ASSSIRLARGTDTQY
TRBV30 AWRFGGTEAF
TRBV29-1 SVDVGGSTDTQY
TRBV7-2 ASSLVRGTSGYNEQF
TRBV7-9 ASSPRGQGSEYEQY
TRBV29-1 SVWTGSNTGELF
TRBV5-1 ASSLVKVAGAQETQY
TRBV6-5 ASSYGTGNRGEKLF
TRBV15 ATSRGGRALVELF
TRBV2 ASTGTYEQY
TRBV7-2 ASILRAGLSYNEQF
TRBV29-1 SVEDSGYYGYT
TRBV25-1 ASSDPFQETQY
TRBV27 ASSPPDPGSQETQY
TRBV30 AWNGLAGDTSSYNEQF
TRBV28 ASSTGGGHRNTEAF
TRBV6-6 ASSSGFLGYEQY
TRBV5-6 ASSSGGRPDTQY
TRBV30 AWSVSFLPSGANVLT
TRBV27 ASSITYRGETQY
TRBV5-1 ASSLGTGGPGAF
TRBV14 ASSHSRGYSYEQY
TRBV30 AWSVGSGSAETQY
TRBV2 ASLIGNQPQH
TRBV2 ASSVRTGTAPYEQY
TRBV28 ASSLTTTYEQY
TRBV19 ASQDTGGYEQY
TRBV6-6 ASSYRGSYEQY
TRBV11-2 ASSSPGQGGTGELF
TRBV30 AWSVRGRVNNEQF